These 12 T cell receptor beta chains were all obtained from the same sample, sequenced in a study of human T cells and chemical hapten exposure. Stated time point: pre-sensitization, week 0. Treatment in this sample: therapeutic diphenylcyclopropenone sensitization with weekly scalp DPC. TCRdb passed the RACE reads through MiXCR, listing each CDR3 protein once. The table shows some 330,000 distinct CDR3 sequences, with approximately 5.8% occurring only once. Sequencing was performed on whole blood, taken in connection with sensitization to the hapten diphenylcyclopropenone (DPC). The receptors derive from a woman aged 18-29 years with alopecia areata. Some clones in this sample may be carry-over from other donors' samples.

The chain couples TRBV29-1 to TRBJ1-1, with D perhaps matching TRBD1 (6 bases). V was trimmed by 7 bases and J by 0 bases, leaving 15 bases between them. The CDR3 spans 14 residues. CDR1 SQVTM and CDR2 ANQGSEA come from the germline V gene. The CDR3 loop is CSALPGDMNTEAFF. In DNA, the CDR3 is TGCAGCGCTCTCCCAGGGGACATGAACACTGAAGCTTTCTTT.

This clonotype showed up many times. The V gene is TRBV18, the J gene TRBJ1-2, with D possibly TRBD1 on 5 matching bases. Trimming removed 0 bases from V and 8 bases from J, with 13 bases in between. CDR3 length: 14 amino acids. Germline V CDR1 and CDR2: KGHSH, LQKENI. CDR3 nucleotides: TGTGCCAGCTCACCACCGGGCAGAGGGGTAGGCTACACCTTC. It is translated as CASSPPGRGVGYTF.

There are many counts of this clonotype. The chain recombines TRBV2 with TRBJ1-1; TRBD1 aligns across 7 bases. The germline CDR1 and CDR2 sequences are SNHLY and FYNNEI. The trim removed 4 bases at V and 3 bases at J, leaving 5 bases unmatched. This CDR3 has 14 amino acids. The CDR3 nucleotides are TGTGCCAGCAGTGGCGGGACAGACTACACTGAAGCTTTCTTT. Translation: CASSGGTDYTEAFF.

The table lists this clonotype with many counts. The V and J genes are TRBV4-2 and TRBJ1-2; 9 bases are shared with TRBD1. V trimming: 3 bases; J trimming: 2 bases; junction bases outside the gene matches: 7. This CDR3 region has 16 residues. From germline, CDR1 is LGHNA and CDR2 YNFKEQ. CDR3 sequence (DNA): TGTGCCAGCAGCCAGGGGCCGGGACAGGGCAACTATGGCTACACCTTC. Translating it yields CASSQGPGQGNYGYTF.

This clonotype has a count of ten or more. The chain recombines TRBV29-1 with TRBJ2-7; D is unclear. V was shortened by 4 bases and J by 2 bases, with 15 bases between the two germline ends. The CDR3 has 14 residues. Looked up from germline, CDR1 is SQVTM and CDR2 is ANQGSEA. CDR3 region: CSVVKVGGTYEQYF. The DNA for the CDR3 is TGCAGCGTTGTGAAGGTCGGCGGCACCTACGAGCAGTACTTC.

This clonotype showed up many times. The chain uses TRBV6-2 or TRBV6-3 and TRBJ1-4, with D hard to call. Germline-derived CDR1 and CDR2 are MNHEY and SVGEGT. This CDR3 has 13 amino acids. Trimming took 10 bases from V and 8 from J, leaving 17 bases between them. The DNA of the CDR3 is TGTGCCACCGCCGAGGATGGGAGAGAAAAACTGTTTTTT. Protein sequence: CATAEDGREKLFF.

This clonotype was found a few times. V is TRBV7-9 and J is TRBJ2-1; 10 bases are a match to TRBD1. The length of the CDR3 is 17 residues. Germline CDR1 SEHNR, CDR2 FQNEAQ (reference sequence). The J segment lost 4 bases and the V segment lost 4 bases, leaving 10 bases of the junction unmatched. The CDR3 DNA sequence: TGTGCCAGCAGCTCAATCCGGGACAGGGGCTCTTACAATGAGCAGTTCTTC. As protein: CASSSIRDRGSYNEQFF. The variable domain in full, with the rest retrieved from reference TRBV7-9 and TRBJ2-1, is DTGVSQNPRHKITKRGQNVTFRCDPISEHNRLYWYRQTLGQGPEFLTYFQNEAQLEKSRLLSDRFSAERPKGSFSTLEIQRTEQGDSAMYLCASSSIRDRGSYNEQFFGPGTRLTVL.

To note about this clonotype: Since a much larger clone is just one base distant, this may be a read error. J is TRBJ1-3 and V is TRBV9; D gene ambiguous. Trimming cost V 1 base and J 5 bases, with 4 bases left between them. Per germline, CDR1 SGDLS and CDR2 YYNGEE. CDR3 length: 12 amino acids. The CDR3 DNA follows: TGTGCCAGCAGCGTATTAAGAAACACCATATATTTT. As protein: CASSVLRNTIYF.

Here the CDR3 DNA reads TGTGCCAGCAGTGCTCATTTGGGTGCGCAGTATTTT. This translates into CASSAHLGAQYF. The chain recombines TRBV25-1 with TRBJ2-3, with D uncertain. V lost 4 bases to trimming and J lost 10 bases, with 12 bases between them. Per the germline V gene, CDR1 is MGHDK and CDR2 is SYGVNS. This CDR3 is 12 amino acids long.

This clonotype was found many times. V gene TRBV7-3 combines with J gene TRBJ2-7; D assignment may be TRBD1 or TRBD2 (7 bases each). V lost 2 bases and J 2 bases, leaving 13 bases between the germline ends. The CDR3 spans 15 residues. Germline V lookup: CDR1 SGHTA, CDR2 FQGTGA. The CDR3: CASSLGGDRAYEQYF. The CDR3 nucleotides are TGTGCCAGCAGCTTAGGGGGGGACAGAGCCTACGAGCAGTACTTC.

This clonotype appeared a few times. The chain links TRBV10-3 to TRBJ1-1; tentative D call: TRBD1 (5 bases). The CDR3 spans 14 residues. Germline V gene sequence: CDR1 ENHRY, CDR2 SYGVKD. Trimming shortened V by 4 bases and J by 2 bases, and 11 bases separated the two germline ends. The CDR3 reads CAISVGHFNTEAFF. In DNA, the CDR3 is TGTGCCATCAGTGTAGGACACTTCAACACTGAAGCTTTCTTT.

This clonotype occurred many times. The chain couples TRBV5-5 to TRBJ1-1; D call uncertain. The V gene's germline CDR1 is SGHKS and CDR2 YYEKEE (reference sequence). The CDR3 contains 12 residues. V was pared by 6 bases and J by 6 bases, with 12 bases between. The CDR3 bases are TGTGCCAGCACCTCCTTAGCGGCTGAAGCTTTCTTT. Its translation: CASTSLAAEAFF.